This is a list of T cell receptor beta chains from one sample in a study of blood T cell repertoires in COVID-19. This table comes from immunoSEQ multiplex PCR, and its TCRdb copy is limited to in-frame clones, with some not included. The sample shows 350,000 to 400,000 clones, roughly 92% of them seen only once. The sequenced sample consisted of PBMCs or T cells enriched from blood (not recorded which). These receptors originate from a woman between 40 and 50 years old who had been exposed to COVID-19. The CDR3 runs from the conserved cysteine through the conserved F or W. The D gene is left open where the match is weak. Size values are once, few and many counts, or a class for expanded clones, and some rows have none.

V: TRBV5-4; J: TRBJ1-2; size: NA; D: TRBD1; CDR3: CASSPDRGDGYTF; DNA: TGTGCCAGCAGCCCCGACAGGGGGGACGGCTACACCTTC
V: TRBV6-6; J: TRBJ2-2; size: NA; D: TRBD2; CDR3: CASSRAGGINTGELFF; DNA: TGTGCCAGCAGTCGAGCGGGGGGAATAAACACCGGGGAGCTGTTTTTT
V: TRBV7-9; J: TRBJ2-5; size: NA; D: TRBD1; CDR3: CASSLDGTGVRETQYF; DNA: TGTGCCAGCAGCTTAGATGGGACAGGGGTTCGGGAGACCCAGTACTTC
V: TRBV7-2; J: TRBJ2-7; size: NA; D: NA; CDR3: CASSLLYEQYF; DNA: TGTGCCAGCAGCTTACTATACGAGCAGTACTTC
V: TRBV15; J: TRBJ1-6; size: NA; D: NA; CDR3: CATSRDGGRSLHF; DNA: TGTGCCACCAGCAGAGACGGGGGTAGGTCCCTCCACTTT
V: TRBV24-1; J: TRBJ1-3; size: NA; D: TRBD1; CDR3: CATSDSTGTGNTIYF; DNA: TGTGCCACCAGTGACTCGACAGGGACTGGAAACACCATATATTTT
V: TRBV12-5; J: TRBJ1-2; size: once; D: NA; CDR3: CASGFPYGSFYGYTF; DNA: TGTGCTAGTGGTTTCCCCTACGGGAGCTTCTATGGCTACACCTTC
V: TRBV30; J: TRBJ1-5; size: NA; D: NA; CDR3: CAWSVQGVQPQHF; DNA: TGTGCCTGGAGTGTACAGGGTGTACAGCCCCAGCATTTT
V: TRBV27; J: TRBJ1-6; size: NA; D: TRBD1; CDR3: CASSRTGSLPNSPLHF; DNA: TGTGCCAGCAGTCGGACAGGGAGCCTTCCCAATTCACCCCTCCACTTT
V: TRBV2; J: TRBJ2-7; size: NA; D: NA; CDR3: CASIFRSFLYEQYF; DNA: TGTGCCAGCATTTTCAGGTCCTTCCTCTACGAGCAGTACTTC
V: TRBV19; J: TRBJ1-5; size: NA; D: NA; CDR3: CASNPRVLIGNQPQHF; DNA: TGTGCCAGTAATCCCAGGGTTCTTATAGGCAATCAGCCCCAGCATTTT
V: TRBV7-8; J: TRBJ2-7; size: NA; D: TRBD2; CDR3: CASSFSGTKDEQYF; DNA: TGTGCCAGCAGCTTCTCCGGGACTAAGGACGAGCAGTACTTC
V: TRBV19; J: TRBJ2-3; size: NA; D: NA; CDR3: CASSLVRRTTDTQYF; DNA: TGTGCCAGTAGCCTCGTAAGGAGGACCACAGATACGCAGTATTTT
V: TRBV9; J: TRBJ1-4; size: once; D: NA; CDR3: CASSVGQGSTNEKLFF; DNA: TGTGCCAGCAGCGTAGGGCAGGGGTCAACTAATGAAAAACTGTTTTTT
V: TRBV19; J: TRBJ1-5; size: NA; D: TRBD1; CDR3: CASTDRGNQPQHF; DNA: TGTGCCAGTACAGACAGGGGCAATCAGCCCCAGCATTTT
V: TRBV18; J: TRBJ1-6; size: NA; D: TRBD1; CDR3: CASSPPGTGGNSPLHF; DNA: TGTGCCAGCTCACCACCTGGGACAGGGGGAAATTCACCCCTCCACTTT
V: TRBV27; J: TRBJ2-1; size: once; D: TRBD2; CDR3: CASSRGLASDEQFF; DNA: TGTGCCAGCAGTCGCGGACTAGCCTCGGATGAGCAGTTCTTC
V: TRBV13; J: TRBJ2-2; size: NA; D: TRBD1; CDR3: CASSVPRDRGPGELFF; DNA: TGTGCCAGCAGCGTTCCCCGGGACAGGGGGCCGGGGGAGCTGTTTTTT
V: TRBV19; J: TRBJ2-3; size: few; D: TRBD1; CDR3: CASRAVGPRQGSSTDTQYF; DNA: TGTGCCAGTAGGGCTGTAGGTCCCCGACAGGGTTCTAGCACAGATACGCAGTATTTT
V: TRBV2; J: TRBJ2-2; size: NA; D: TRBD2; CDR3: CASIPGTSGRYTGELFF; DNA: TGTGCCAGCATCCCCGGGACTAGCGGGAGGTACACCGGGGAGCTGTTTTTT
V: TRBV7-9; J: TRBJ1-2; size: NA; D: TRBD1; CDR3: CASSTRTGGFYGYTF; DNA: TGTGCCAGCAGCACCAGGACAGGGGGCTTCTATGGCTACACCTTC
V: TRBV12-3/TRBV12-4; J: TRBJ1-2; size: NA; D: NA; CDR3: CASSFGGGGYTF; DNA: TGTGCCAGCAGTTTTGGGGGAGGAGGCTACACCTTC
V: TRBV19; J: TRBJ2-1; size: NA; D: TRBD1; CDR3: CASRYDRDNEQFF; DNA: TGTGCCAGTAGGTACGACAGGGACAATGAGCAGTTCTTC
V: TRBV12-3/TRBV12-4; J: TRBJ1-3; size: NA; D: NA; CDR3: CASSLGNTIYF; DNA: TGTGCCAGCAGTCTCGGAAACACCATATATTTT
V: TRBV24-1; J: TRBJ2-1; size: NA; D: TRBD1; CDR3: CATSNPGAGGYNEQFF; DNA: TGTGCCACCAGTAATCCCGGGGCAGGGGGATACAATGAGCAGTTCTTC
V: TRBV5-1; J: TRBJ1-1; size: NA; D: TRBD1; CDR3: CASSFTYRDSEAFF; DNA: TGCGCCAGCAGCTTCACGTACCGGGACAGTGAAGCTTTCTTT
V: TRBV6-6; J: TRBJ1-2; size: NA; D: TRBD1; CDR3: CASSYSPTGARGYTF; DNA: TGTGCCAGCAGTTACTCCCCTACAGGGGCTCGCGGCTACACCTTC
V: TRBV2; J: TRBJ2-3; size: once; D: TRBD1; CDR3: CASSDLGQGLTDTQYF; DNA: TGTGCCAGCAGCGACCTTGGACAGGGTTTAACCGATACGCAGTATTTT
V: TRBV6-5; J: TRBJ1-5; size: NA; D: NA; CDR3: CASSYRSYQPQHF; DNA: TGTGCCAGCAGTTACAGGAGTTATCAGCCCCAGCATTTT
V: TRBV7-9; J: TRBJ2-4; size: NA; D: NA; CDR3: CASSLASAKNIQYF; DNA: TGTGCCAGCAGCCTCGCGTCCGCCAAAAACATTCAGTACTTC
V: TRBV5-5; J: TRBJ1-2; size: NA; D: NA; CDR3: CASPGGGRGYTF; DNA: TGTGCCAGCCCCGGCGGGGGCCGAGGCTACACCTTC
V: TRBV5-1; J: TRBJ2-5; size: once; D: NA; CDR3: CASSLAPSETQYF; DNA: TGCGCCAGCAGCTTGGCCCCCTCCGAGACCCAGTACTTC
V: TRBV19; J: TRBJ1-2; size: NA; D: NA; CDR3: CASKSPVSYGYTF; DNA: TGTGCCAGTAAGTCCCCAGTTTCCTATGGCTACACCTTC
V: TRBV7-2; J: TRBJ1-1; size: NA; D: NA; CDR3: CASSKGGFGMNTEAFF; DNA: TGTGCCAGCAGCAAAGGCGGATTCGGCATGAACACTGAAGCTTTCTTT
V: TRBV19; J: TRBJ1-1; size: NA; D: NA; CDR3: CASRNWGGGGRLNTEAFF; DNA: TGTGCCAGTAGGAATTGGGGTGGCGGGGGGCGCCTGAACACTGAAGCTTTCTTT
V: TRBV6-1; J: TRBJ2-7; size: few; D: TRBD1; CDR3: CASSDQAGTGGYEQYF; DNA: TGTGCCAGCAGTGATCAGGCCGGGACAGGGGGCTACGAGCAGTACTTC